In this sample, the clone carrying this T cell receptor beta chain turned up a few times. Antigen: not known. This specimen comes from a study of CD8 T cells in ankylosing spondylitis. Study-wide results and caveats: Disease-associated clonotypes exhibited CD8+ identity and were relatively infrequent in peripheral blood. For ankylosing spondylitis blood, a TCR beta motif of several highly homologous variants appeared characteristic.

TCRdb re-derived calls from the 5' RACE reads in MiXCR, one entry per CDR3 protein. The table shows 450,000 to 550,000 distinct CDR3 sequences, with less than 6% occurring only once. CDR1 and CDR2 (germline): DFQATT, SNEGSKA (reference sequence). The CDR3 loop spans 17 amino acids. V lost 4 bases, J lost 1 base, and 12 bases stayed unmatched. The sequence derives from a male donor with ankylosing spondylitis. The sequenced sample consisted of blood, either unsorted or a sorted T cell fraction (not recorded which). This chain uses TRBV20-1 with TRBJ2-2; TRBD2 matches 7 bases. The CDR3 sequence is CSANAAEGGKNTGELFF. The CDR3 DNA reads TGCAGTGCTAATGCCGCGGAGGGAGGGAAGAACACCGGGGAGCTGTTTTTT.